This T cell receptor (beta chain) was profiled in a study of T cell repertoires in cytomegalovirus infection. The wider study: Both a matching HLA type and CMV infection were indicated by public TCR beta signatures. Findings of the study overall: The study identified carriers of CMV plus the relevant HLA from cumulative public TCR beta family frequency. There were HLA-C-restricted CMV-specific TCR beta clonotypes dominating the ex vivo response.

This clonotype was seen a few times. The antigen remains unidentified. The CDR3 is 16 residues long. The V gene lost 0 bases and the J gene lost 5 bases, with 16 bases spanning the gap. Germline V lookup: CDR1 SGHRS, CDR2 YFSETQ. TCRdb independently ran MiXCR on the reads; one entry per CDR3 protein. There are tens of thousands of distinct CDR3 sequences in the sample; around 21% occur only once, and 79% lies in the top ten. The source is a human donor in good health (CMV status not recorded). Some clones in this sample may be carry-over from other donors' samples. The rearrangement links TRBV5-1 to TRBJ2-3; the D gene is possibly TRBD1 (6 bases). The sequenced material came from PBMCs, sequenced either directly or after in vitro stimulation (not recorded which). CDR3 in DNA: TGCGCCAGCAGCTTGGCCCCTCAGGGGCTGGGAGATACGCAGTATTTT. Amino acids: CASSLAPQGLGDTQYF.